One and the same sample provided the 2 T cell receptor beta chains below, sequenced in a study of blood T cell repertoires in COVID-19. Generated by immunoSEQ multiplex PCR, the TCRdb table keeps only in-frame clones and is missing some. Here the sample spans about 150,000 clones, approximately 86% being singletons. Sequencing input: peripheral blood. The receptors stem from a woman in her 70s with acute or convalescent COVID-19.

CDR3 coding DNA: TGTGCCAGCAGGCTTACAGGGGGCACTGGAAACACCATATATTTT. Its protein product is CASRLTGGTGNTIYF. The chain uses TRBV6-5 and TRBJ1-3, with 9 bases aligning to TRBD1. CDR3 length equals 15 residues. Germline V lookup: CDR1 MNHEY, CDR2 SVGAGI. V shed 6 bases and J 2 bases; nucleotides not matched to a gene: 5.

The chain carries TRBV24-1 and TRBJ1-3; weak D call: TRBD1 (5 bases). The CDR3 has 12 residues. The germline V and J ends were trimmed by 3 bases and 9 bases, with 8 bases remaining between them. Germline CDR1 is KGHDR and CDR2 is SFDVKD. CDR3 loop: CATSDNRGTIYF. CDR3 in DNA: TGTGCCACCAGTGATAATAGGGGCACCATATATTTT.